Listed here is a single T cell receptor beta chain. In the authors' methods: Nucleated cell number was recorded as an estimate derived from reference gene primer amplification. The protocol was immunoSEQ multiplex PCR, while the TCRdb copy is restricted to in-frame clones and leaves out a portion. For V, J and clone size, that table is used; D and trimming come from the DNA. The sample lists about 100,000 clones, just over 90% occurring once. The entry originates in a study of blood T cell repertoires in COVID-19. Study overall: There were acute and convalescent COVID-19 samples, and they came from the United States, Italy and Spain. T cells, B-cell-depleted T cells, or PBMCs supplied cDNA or gDNA.

The CDR3 covers 15 residues. The V and J ends lost 6 bases and 8 bases, in that order; junction bases with no gene match: 11. Per the germline V gene, CDR1 is MGHDK and CDR2 is SYGVNS. The sequenced sample was peripheral blood. This chain joins TRBV25-1 and TRBJ2-2; 8 bases line up with TRBD1. This TCR was sampled from a man aged 45-60 years with active COVID-19. DNA of the CDR3: TGTGCCAGCAGACGACAGGGGATAGGCGCTGGGGAGCTGTTTTTT. Protein product: CASRRQGIGAGELFF.